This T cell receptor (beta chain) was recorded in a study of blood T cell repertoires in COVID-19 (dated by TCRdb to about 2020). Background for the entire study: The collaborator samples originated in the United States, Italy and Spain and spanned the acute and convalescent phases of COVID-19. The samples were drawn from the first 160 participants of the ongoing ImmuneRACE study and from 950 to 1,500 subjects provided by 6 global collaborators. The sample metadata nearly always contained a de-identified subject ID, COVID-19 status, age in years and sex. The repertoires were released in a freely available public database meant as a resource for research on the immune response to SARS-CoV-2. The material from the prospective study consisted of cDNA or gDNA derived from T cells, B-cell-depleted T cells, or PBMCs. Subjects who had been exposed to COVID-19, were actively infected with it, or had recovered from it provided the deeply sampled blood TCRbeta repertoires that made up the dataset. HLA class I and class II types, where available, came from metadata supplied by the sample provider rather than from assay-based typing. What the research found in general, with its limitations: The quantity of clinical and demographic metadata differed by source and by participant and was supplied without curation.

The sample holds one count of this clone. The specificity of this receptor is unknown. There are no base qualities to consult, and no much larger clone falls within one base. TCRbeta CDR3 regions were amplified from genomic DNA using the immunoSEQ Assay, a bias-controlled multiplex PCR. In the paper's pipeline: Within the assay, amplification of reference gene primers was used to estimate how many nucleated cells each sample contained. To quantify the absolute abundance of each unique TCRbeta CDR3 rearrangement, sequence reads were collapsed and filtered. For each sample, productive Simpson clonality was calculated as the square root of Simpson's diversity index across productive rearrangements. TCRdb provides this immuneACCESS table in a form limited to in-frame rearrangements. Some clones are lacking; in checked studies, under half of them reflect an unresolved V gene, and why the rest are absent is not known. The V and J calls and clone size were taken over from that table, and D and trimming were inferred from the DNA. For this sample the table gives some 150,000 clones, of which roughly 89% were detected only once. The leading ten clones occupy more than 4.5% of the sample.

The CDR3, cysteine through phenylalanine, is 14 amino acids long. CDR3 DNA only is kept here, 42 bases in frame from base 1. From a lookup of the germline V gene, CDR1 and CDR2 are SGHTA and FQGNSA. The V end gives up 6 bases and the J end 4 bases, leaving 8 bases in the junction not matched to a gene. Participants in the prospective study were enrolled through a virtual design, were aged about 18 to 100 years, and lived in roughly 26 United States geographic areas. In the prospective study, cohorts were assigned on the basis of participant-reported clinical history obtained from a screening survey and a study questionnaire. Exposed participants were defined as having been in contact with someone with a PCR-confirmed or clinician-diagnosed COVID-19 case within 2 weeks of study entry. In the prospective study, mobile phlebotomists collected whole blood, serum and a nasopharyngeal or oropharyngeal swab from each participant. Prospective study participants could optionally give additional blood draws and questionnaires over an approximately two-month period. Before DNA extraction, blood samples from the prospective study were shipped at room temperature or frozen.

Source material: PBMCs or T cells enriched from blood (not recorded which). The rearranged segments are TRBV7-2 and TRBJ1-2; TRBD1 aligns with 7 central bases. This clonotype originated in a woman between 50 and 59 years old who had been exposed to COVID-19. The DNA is TGTGCCAGCAGGCCAGGGGGAGGTGGCTATGGCTACACCTTC. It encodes CASRPGGGGYGYTF.